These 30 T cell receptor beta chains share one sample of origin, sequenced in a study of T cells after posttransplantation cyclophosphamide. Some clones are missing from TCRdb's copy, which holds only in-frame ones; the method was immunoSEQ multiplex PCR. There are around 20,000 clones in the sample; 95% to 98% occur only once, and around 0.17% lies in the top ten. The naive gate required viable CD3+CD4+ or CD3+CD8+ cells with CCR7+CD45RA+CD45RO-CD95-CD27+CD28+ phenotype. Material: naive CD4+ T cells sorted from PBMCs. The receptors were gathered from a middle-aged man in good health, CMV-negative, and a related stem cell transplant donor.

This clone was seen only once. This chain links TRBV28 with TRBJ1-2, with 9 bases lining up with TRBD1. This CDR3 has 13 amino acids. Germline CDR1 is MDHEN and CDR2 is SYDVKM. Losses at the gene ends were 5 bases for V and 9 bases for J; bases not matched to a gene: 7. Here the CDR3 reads CASSAGTGIRYTF. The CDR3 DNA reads TGTGCCAGCAGTGCCGGGACAGGGATTCGCTACACCTTC.

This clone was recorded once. The CDR3 coding sequence is TGTGCCAGTAGTCGGACTAGCGGATACACAGATACGCAGTATTTT. It codes for CASSRTSGYTDTQYF. This chain uses TRBV19 with TRBJ2-3; 10 bases map to TRBD2. This CDR3 contains 15 residues. CDR1 LNHDA and CDR2 SQIVND come from the germline V gene (reference sequence). The V and J ends lost 5 bases and 2 bases, in that order; junction bases with no gene match: 4. The variable domain in full, with the rest retrieved from reference TRBV19 and TRBJ2-3, is DGGITQSPKYLFRKEGQNVTLSCEQNLNHDAMYWYRQDPGQGLRLIYYSQIVNDFQKGDIAEGYSVSREKKESFPLTVTSAQKNPTAFYLCASSRTSGYTDTQYFGPGTRLTVL.

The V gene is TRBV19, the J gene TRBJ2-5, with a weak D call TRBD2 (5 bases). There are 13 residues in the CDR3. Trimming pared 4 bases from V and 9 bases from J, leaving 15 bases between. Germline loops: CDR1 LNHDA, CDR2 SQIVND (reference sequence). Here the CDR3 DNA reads TGTGCCAGTAGTACCGGACCGGAGGTGGCCCAGTACTTC. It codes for CASSTGPEVAQYF.

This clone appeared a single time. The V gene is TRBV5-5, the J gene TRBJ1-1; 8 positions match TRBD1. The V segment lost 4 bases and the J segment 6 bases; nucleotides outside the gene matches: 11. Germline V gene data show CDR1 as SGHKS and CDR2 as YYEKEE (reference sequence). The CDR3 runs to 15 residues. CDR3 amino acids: CASSGIQGAQAEAFF. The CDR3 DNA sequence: TGTGCCAGCAGCGGAATCCAGGGGGCGCAGGCTGAAGCTTTCTTT.

CDR3 sequence (DNA): TGTGCCAGCAGCTTGGTTAGGGCAGGGGGCCAAAATGAGCAGTTCTTC. Protein sequence: CASSLVRAGGQNEQFF. The V call is TRBV7-6, the J call TRBJ2-1; 8 bases agree with TRBD1. CDR3 length: 16 residues. The V gene's germline CDR1 is SGHVS and CDR2 FNYEAQ. J lost 7 bases, V lost 3 bases, and 11 bases had no gene match.

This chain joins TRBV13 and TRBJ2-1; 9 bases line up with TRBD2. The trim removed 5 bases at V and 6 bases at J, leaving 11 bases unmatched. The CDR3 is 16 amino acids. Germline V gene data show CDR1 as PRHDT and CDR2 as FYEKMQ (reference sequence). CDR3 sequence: CASSPLREGRGNEQFF. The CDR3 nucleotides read TGTGCCAGCAGCCCCTTGCGGGAGGGGAGGGGCAATGAGCAGTTCTTC. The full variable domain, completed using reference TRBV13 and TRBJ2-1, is AAGVIQSPRHLIKEKRETATLKCYPIPRHDTVYWYQQGPGQDPQFLISFYEKMQSDKGSIPDRFSAQQFSDYHSELNMSSLELGDSALYFCASSPLREGRGNEQFFGPGTRLTVL.

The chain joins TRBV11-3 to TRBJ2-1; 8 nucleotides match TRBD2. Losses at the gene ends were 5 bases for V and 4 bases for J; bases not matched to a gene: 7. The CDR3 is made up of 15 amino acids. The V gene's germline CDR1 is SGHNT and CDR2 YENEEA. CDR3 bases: TGTGCCAGCAGCCGCGGGACTAGGCTTTACAATGAGCAGTTCTTC. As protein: CASSRGTRLYNEQFF. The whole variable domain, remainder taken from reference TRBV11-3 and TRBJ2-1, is EAGVVQSPRYKIIEKKQPVAFWCNPISGHNTLYWYLQNLGQGPELLIRYENEEAVDDSQLPKDRFSAERLKGVDSTLKIQPAELGDSAVYLCASSRGTRLYNEQFFGPGTRLTVL.

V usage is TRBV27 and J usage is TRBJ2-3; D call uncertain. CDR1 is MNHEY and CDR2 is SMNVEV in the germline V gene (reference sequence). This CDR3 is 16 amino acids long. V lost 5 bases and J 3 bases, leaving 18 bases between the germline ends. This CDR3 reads CASSPQTQFLTDTQYF. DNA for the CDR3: TGTGCCAGCAGTCCACAGACCCAGTTCCTGACAGATACGCAGTATTTT.

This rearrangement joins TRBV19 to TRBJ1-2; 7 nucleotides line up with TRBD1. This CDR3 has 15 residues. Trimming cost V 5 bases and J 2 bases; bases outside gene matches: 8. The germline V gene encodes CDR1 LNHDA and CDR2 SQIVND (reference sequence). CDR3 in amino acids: CASSARQGINYGYTF. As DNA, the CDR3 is TGTGCCAGTAGTGCCAGACAGGGAATCAACTATGGCTACACCTTC.

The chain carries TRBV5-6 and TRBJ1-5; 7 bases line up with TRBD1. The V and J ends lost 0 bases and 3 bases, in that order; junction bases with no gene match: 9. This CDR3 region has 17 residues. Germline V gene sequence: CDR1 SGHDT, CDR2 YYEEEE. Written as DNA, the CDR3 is TGTGCCAGCAGCTTGGGAGGGACAGTGGTCTCCAATCAGCCCCAGCATTTT. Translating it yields CASSLGGTVVSNQPQHF.

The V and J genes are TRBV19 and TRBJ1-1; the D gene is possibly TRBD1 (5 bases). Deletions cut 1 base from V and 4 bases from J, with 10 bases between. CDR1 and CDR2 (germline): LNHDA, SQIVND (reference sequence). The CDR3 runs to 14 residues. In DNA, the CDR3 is TGTGCCAGTAGTATAGGCCCGGGGGGCACTGAAGCTTTCTTT. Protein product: CASSIGPGGTEAFF.

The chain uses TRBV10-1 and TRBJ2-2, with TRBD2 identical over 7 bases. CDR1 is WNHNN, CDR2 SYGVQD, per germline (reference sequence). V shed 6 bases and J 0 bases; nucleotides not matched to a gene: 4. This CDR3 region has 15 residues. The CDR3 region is CASSTGLANTGELFF. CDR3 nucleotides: TGCGCCAGCAGCACCGGACTAGCGAACACCGGGGAGCTGTTTTTT.

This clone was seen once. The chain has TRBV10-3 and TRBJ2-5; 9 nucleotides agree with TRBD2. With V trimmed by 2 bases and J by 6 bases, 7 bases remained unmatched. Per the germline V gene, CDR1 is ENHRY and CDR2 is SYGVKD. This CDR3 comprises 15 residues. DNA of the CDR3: TGTGCCATCAGTGAGCCCGGACTAGCGTGGCAGACCCAGTACTTC. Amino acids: CAISEPGLAWQTQYF.

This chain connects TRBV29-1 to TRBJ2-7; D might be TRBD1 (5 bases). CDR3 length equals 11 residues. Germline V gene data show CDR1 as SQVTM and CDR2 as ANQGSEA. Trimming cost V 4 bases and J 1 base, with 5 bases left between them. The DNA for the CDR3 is TGCAGCGTTGGACAGTCCTACGAGCAGTACTTC. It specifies CSVGQSYEQYF.

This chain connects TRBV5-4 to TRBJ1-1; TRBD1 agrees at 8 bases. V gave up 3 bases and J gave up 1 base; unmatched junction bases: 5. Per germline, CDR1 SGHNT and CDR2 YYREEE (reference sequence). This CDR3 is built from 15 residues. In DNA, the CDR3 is TGTGCCAGCAGCTCTCCCGGGACAGGGAACACTGAAGCTTTCTTT. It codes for CASSSPGTGNTEAFF. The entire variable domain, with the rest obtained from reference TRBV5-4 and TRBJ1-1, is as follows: ETGVTQSPTHLIKTRGQQVTLRCSSQSGHNTVSWYQQALGQGPQFIFQYYREEENGRGNFPPRFSGLQFPNYSSELNVNALELDDSALYLCASSSPGTGNTEAFFGQGTRLTVV.

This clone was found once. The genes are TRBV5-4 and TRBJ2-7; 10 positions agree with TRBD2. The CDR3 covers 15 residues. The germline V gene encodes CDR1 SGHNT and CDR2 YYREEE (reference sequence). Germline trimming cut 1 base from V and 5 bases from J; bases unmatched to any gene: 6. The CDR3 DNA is TGTGCCAGCAGCTTGAGGCTAGCGGGAGCCCACGAGCAGTACTTC. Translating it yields CASSLRLAGAHEQYF.

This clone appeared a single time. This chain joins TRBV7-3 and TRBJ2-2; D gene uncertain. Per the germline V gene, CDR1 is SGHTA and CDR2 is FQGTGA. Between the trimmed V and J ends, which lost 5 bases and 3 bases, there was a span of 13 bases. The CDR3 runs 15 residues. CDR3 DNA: TGTGCCAGCAGCCAGTCGCTGGTTGACACCGGGGAGCTGTTTTTT. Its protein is CASSQSLVDTGELFF.

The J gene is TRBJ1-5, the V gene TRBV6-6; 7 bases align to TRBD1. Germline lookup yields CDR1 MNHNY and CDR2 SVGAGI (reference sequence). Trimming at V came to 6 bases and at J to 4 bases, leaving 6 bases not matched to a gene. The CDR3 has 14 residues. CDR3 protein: CASRRDRDNQPQHF. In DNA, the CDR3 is TGTGCCAGCAGACGCGACAGGGATAATCAGCCCCAGCATTTT.

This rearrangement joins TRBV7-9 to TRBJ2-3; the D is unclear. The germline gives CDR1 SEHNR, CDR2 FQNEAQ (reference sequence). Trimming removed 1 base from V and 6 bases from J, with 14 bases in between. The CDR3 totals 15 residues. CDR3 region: CASSLDIPSRDTQYF. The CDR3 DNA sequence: TGTGCCAGCAGCTTAGACATCCCAAGCAGGGATACGCAGTATTTT.

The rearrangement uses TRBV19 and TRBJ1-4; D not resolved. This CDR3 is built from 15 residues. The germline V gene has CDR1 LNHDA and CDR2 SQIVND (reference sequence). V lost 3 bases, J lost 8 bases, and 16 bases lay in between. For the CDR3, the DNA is TGTGCCAGTAGTATTTCCTTAAACCGGGAGGAAAAACTGTTTTTT. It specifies CASSISLNREEKLFF.

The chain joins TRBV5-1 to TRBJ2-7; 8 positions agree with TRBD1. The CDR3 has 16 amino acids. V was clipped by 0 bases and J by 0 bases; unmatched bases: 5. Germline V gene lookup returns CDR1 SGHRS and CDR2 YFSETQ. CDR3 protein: CASSLGDRSLSYEQYF. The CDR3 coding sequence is TGCGCCAGCAGCTTGGGGGACAGGTCCCTCTCCTACGAGCAGTACTTC.

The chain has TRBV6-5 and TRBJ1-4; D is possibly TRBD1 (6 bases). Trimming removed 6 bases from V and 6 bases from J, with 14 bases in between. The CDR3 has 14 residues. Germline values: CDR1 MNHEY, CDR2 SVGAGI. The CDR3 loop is CASRVQGGDEKLFF. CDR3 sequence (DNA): TGTGCCAGCAGGGTACAGGGTGGGGATGAAAAACTGTTTTTT.

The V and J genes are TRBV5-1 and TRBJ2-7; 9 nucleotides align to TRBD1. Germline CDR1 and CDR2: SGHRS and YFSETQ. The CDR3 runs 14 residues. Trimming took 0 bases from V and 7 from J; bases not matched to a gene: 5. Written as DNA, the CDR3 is TGCGCCAGCAGCTTGGCTTCCGGGACAGGGGAGCAGTACTTC. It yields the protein CASSLASGTGEQYF.

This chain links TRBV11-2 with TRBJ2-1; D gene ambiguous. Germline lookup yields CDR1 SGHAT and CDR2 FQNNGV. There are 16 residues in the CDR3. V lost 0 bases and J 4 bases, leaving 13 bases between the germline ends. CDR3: CASSLDLSTVYNEQFF. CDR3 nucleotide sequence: TGTGCCAGCAGCTTAGACCTTTCAACGGTTTACAATGAGCAGTTCTTC.

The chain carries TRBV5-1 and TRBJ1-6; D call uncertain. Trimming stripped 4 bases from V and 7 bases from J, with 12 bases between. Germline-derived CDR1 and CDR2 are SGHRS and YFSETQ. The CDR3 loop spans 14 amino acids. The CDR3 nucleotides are TGCGCCAGCAGCCCCGGGGTGGCCAATTCACCCCTCCACTTT. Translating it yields CASSPGVANSPLHF.

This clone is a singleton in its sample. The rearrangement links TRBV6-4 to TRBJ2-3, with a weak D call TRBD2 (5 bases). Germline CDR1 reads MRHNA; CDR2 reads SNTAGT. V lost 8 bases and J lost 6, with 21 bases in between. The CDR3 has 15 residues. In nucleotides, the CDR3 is TGTGCCAGCGCCCAAGACCCCGGGAATATCGATACGCAGTATTTT. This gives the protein CASAQDPGNIDTQYF.

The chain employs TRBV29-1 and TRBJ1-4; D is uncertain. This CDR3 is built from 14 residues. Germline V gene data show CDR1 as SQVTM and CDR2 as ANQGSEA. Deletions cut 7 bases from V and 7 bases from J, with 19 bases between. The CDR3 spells CSAGGVVAGEKLFF. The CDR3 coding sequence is TGCAGCGCAGGAGGTGTTGTGGCGGGTGAAAAACTGTTTTTT.

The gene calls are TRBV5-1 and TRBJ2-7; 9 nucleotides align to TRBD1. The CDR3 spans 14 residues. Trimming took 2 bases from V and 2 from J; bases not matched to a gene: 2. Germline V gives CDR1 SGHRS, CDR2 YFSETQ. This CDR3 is CASSFGQGPYEQYF. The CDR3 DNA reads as TGCGCCAGCAGCTTCGGACAGGGGCCCTACGAGCAGTACTTC.

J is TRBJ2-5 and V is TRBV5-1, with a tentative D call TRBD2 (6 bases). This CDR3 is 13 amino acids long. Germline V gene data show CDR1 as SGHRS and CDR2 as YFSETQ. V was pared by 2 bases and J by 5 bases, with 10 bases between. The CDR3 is CASSFTGGETQYF. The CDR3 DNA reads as TGCGCCAGCAGCTTCACCGGAGGGGAGACCCAGTACTTC.

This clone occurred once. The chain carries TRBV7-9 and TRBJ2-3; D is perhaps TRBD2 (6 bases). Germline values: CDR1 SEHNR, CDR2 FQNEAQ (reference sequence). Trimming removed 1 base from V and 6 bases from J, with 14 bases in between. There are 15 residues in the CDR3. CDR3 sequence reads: CASSLGSGGPDTQYF. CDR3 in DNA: TGTGCCAGCAGCTTAGGAAGCGGAGGGCCGGATACGCAGTATTTT.